This record covers a single T cell receptor (beta chain). This sample is drawn from a study of CD8 T cells in Susac syndrome. Negative magnetic isolation gave CD8+ and CD4+ cells; FACS enriched CD8+ TEMRA. V dropped 4 bases and J dropped 0 bases, with 4 bases sitting between them. Germline V gene data show CDR1 as MNHNY and CDR2 as SVGAGI (reference sequence). The CDR3 totals 12 residues. After extraction with the RNeasy kit, about 0.45 to 1 ug of the RNA was reverse transcribed using random hexamers. In TCRdb, the immunoSEQ multiplex PCR reads were re-called with MiXCR into one record per CDR3 protein. The sample records about 150,000 distinct CDR3 sequences, 85% to 95% being singletons.

Sequencing was performed on CD4+ T cells from PBMCs. The V and J genes are TRBV6-6 and TRBJ2-7; D remains ambiguous. The TCR sequence derives from a human donor with Susac syndrome. The CDR3 reads CASSFASYEQYF. DNA for the CDR3: TGTGCCAGCAGTTTTGCCTCCTACGAGCAGTACTTC.